This record looks at one TCR beta chain sequence and its context. The antigen remains unidentified. The CDR3 extends over 12 amino acids. Germline CDR1 is SEHNR and CDR2 is FQNEAQ (reference sequence). After removal of 1 base from V and 8 bases from J, the junction contained 1 base not matched to a gene. This entry is derived from a study of cytomegalovirus exposure and HLA in healthy donors. Regarding the study as a whole: Investigators reported 150 to 200 TCR beta chains as tied to cytomegalovirus.

A multiplex PCR was run with 60 Vbeta primers and 13 Jbeta primers. The table came from immunoSEQ multiplex PCR; TCRdb's copy has only in-frame clones and leaves some out. This sample's clone table lists 60,000 to 70,000 clones. The sequence derives from a man in his thirties or forties in good health and CMV-seropositive. The chain couples TRBV7-9 to TRBJ1-2; 7 positions match TRBD1. Sample: PBMCs. The CDR3 DNA sequence: TGTGCCAGCAGCTTAGGACAGGGAGGCTACACCTTC. This translates into CASSLGQGGYTF.